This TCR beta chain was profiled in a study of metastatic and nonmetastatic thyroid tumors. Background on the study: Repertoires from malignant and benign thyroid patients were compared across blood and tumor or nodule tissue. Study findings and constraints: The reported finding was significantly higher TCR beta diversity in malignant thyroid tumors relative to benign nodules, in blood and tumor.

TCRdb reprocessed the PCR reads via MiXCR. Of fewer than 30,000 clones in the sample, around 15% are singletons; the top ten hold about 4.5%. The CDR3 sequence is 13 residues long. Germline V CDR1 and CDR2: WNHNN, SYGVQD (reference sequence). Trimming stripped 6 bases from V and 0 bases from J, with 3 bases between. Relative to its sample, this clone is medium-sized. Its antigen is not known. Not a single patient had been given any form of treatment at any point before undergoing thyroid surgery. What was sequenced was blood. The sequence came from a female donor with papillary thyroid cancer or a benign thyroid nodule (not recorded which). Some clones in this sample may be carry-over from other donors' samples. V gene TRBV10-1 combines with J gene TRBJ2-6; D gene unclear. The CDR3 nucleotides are TGCGCCAGCAGCCCCTCTGGGGCCAACGTCCTGACTTTC. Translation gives CASSPSGANVLTF.